This entry is about one T cell receptor beta chain. Produced via immunoSEQ multiplex PCR; TCRdb's table is partial and in-frame only. The sample lists over 85,000 clones, over 70% seen once, with 15% to 20% in the top ten. This entry comes from a study of Ad26.COV2.S vaccination and SARS-CoV-2 variants. The CDR3 runs 15 residues. The ends lost 0 bases at V and 4 bases at J; junction bases unmatched: 3. In germline, CDR1 is SGHRS, CDR2 YFSETQ. The chain employs TRBV5-1 and TRBJ2-1, with 8 positions matching TRBD1. This clonotype originated in a human donor who had recovered from COVID-19. The source was peripheral blood, collected after recovery from COVID-19. The CDR3 region is CASSLEGQVYNEQFF. CDR3 in DNA: TGCGCCAGCAGCTTGGAGGGACAGGTGTACAATGAGCAGTTCTTC.